The clone carrying this T cell receptor (beta chain) showed up many times. Its antigen remains unknown. Germline V gene lookup returns CDR1 LGHNA and CDR2 YSLEER. V dropped 4 bases and J dropped 8 bases, with 17 bases sitting between them. This CDR3 region has 14 residues. This sample is drawn from a study of T cells after yellow fever vaccination. Template switching with 5'RACE generated the TCR cDNA and added a universal primer site and UMIs. Each CDR3 protein is one row after TCRdb ran MiXCR on the 5' RACE reads. The sample yields about 320,000 distinct CDR3 sequences, 3.5% to 5% seen once. The study's findings and limits: Though weaker, the secondary response peaked faster, on day 5 versus 15.

The sequenced sample was PBMCs, obtained 15 days after the yellow fever booster vaccination. The chain recombines TRBV4-3 with TRBJ1-2; the D gene is possibly TRBD1 (6 bases). The source is a man aged 18 to 35 who received the YFV17D yellow fever vaccine. The chain's CDR3 is CASSRYAGGAGYTF. In DNA form, the CDR3 reads TGCGCCAGCAGCCGATACGCGGGGGGCGCAGGCTACACCTTC.